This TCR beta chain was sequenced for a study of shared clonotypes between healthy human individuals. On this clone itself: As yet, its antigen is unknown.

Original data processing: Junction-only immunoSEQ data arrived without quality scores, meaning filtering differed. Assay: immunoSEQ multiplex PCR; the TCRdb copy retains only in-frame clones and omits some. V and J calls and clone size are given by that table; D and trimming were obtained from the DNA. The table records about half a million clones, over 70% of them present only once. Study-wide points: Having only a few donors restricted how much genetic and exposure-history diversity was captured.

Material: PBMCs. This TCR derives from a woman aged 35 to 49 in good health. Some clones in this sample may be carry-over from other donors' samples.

CDR3 residues: CASSVGGESEQYF. DNA for the CDR3: TGTGCCAGCAGCGTAGGGGGGGAGTCAGAGCAGTACTTC. The gene calls are TRBV9 and TRBJ2-7; D may be TRBD2 (6 bases). Trimming took 0 bases from V and 7 from J, leaving 11 bases between them. The CDR3 totals 13 residues. Germline-derived CDR1 and CDR2 are SGDLS and YYNGEE.